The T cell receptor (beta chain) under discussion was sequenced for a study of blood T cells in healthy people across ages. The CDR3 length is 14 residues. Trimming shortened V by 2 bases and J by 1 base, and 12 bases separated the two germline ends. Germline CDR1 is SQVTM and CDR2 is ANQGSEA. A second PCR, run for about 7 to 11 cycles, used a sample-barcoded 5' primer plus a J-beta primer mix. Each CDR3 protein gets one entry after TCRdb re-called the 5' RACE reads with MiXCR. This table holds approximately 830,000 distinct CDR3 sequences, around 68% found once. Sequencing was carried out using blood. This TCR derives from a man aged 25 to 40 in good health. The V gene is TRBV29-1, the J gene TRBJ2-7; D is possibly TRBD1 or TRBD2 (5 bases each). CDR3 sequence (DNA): TGCAGCGTTGAATTCGGGGACCGATCCTACGAGCAGTACTTC. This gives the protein CSVEFGDRSYEQYF.